Listed below are T cell receptor beta chains from one sample, sequenced in a study of neurological immune-mediated disorders. MiXCR, run by TCRdb on the 5' RACE reads, gives a single entry per CDR3 protein. The sample has roughly 61,000 distinct CDR3 sequences, less than 25% seen once; the top ten hold 4.6%. What was sequenced was PBMCs. Receptors were obtained from a man between 60 and 70 years old with HTLV-1-associated myelopathy (HAM/TSP). Each CDR3 is given with its conserved first and last residue. D genes are given only for firm matches. Clone size is stated in some rows and not others, as once, few, many or a class when expanded.

size	D	J	V	length	CDR3	DNA
-	TRBD2	TRBJ2-3	TRBV20-1	14	CSADGLARTDTQYF	TGCAGTGCCGACGGACTAGCGAGGACAGATACGCAGTATTTT
many	-	TRBJ1-5	TRBV10-3	14	CAISEGLRGQPQHF	TGTGCCATCAGTGAAGGGTTGAGGGGTCAGCCCCAGCATTTT
many	-	TRBJ2-3	TRBV5-1	13	CASSEFVGDTQYF	TGCGCCAGCAGCGAGTTCGTAGGTGATACGCAGTATTTT
-	TRBD2	TRBJ2-5	TRBV12-3/TRBV12-4	15	CASSPGLAVIETQYF	TGTGCCAGCAGTCCGGGACTAGCGGTTATCGAGACCCAGTACTTC
many	TRBD1	TRBJ1-1	TRBV5-1	15	CASSSGTAGNTEAFF	TGCGCCAGCAGCTCGGGGACAGCGGGGAACACTGAAGCTTTCTTT
many	TRBD2	TRBJ2-1	TRBV6-6	15	CASGRSGRSYNEQFF	TGTGCCAGTGGCAGGAGCGGGAGATCCTACAATGAGCAGTTCTTC
-	TRBD2	TRBJ2-2	TRBV12-3/TRBV12-4	15	CASSLTSVNTGELFF	TGTGCCAGCAGTTTGACTAGCGTAAACACCGGGGAGCTGTTTTTT
-	TRBD2	TRBJ2-1	TRBV19	16	CASMRVAGGPYGEQFF	TGTGCCAGTATGCGGGTAGCGGGAGGGCCTTACGGTGAGCAGTTCTTC
many	TRBD2	TRBJ2-2	TRBV4-1	18	CASSQTPGLAGSTGELFF	TGCGCCAGCAGCCAAACCCCGGGACTAGCGGGTTCCACCGGGGAGCTGTTTTTT
many	-	TRBJ1-1	TRBV12-3/TRBV12-4	13	CASSWEVNTEAFF	TGTGCCAGCAGTTGGGAGGTGAACACTGAAGCTTTCTTT
many	-	TRBJ1-1	TRBV7-9	14	CASSLAGGGTEAFF	TGTGCCAGCAGCTTAGCTGGGGGTGGCACTGAAGCTTTCTTT
-	-	TRBJ1-4	TRBV7-2	14	CANSPGGIGEKLFF	TGTGCCAACAGCCCCGGTGGGATCGGTGAAAAACTGTTTTTT
-	-	TRBJ2-1	TRBV5-1	13	CASSSEGYNEQLF	TGCGCCAGCAGTAGCGAGGGTTACAATGAGCAGCTCTTC
many	-	TRBJ2-5	TRBV7-9	14	CASSLASGQETQYF	TGTGCCAGCAGCTTAGCAAGCGGCCAAGAGACCCAGTACTTC
many	-	TRBJ1-5	TRBV4-1	16	CASSQEPGDLNQPQHF	TGCGCCAGCAGCCAAGAACCCGGGGACCTCAATCAGCCCCAGCATTTT
-	-	TRBJ1-1	TRBV4-2	17	CASSLAVTGTGNTEAFF	TGTGCCAGCAGCCTGGCCGTGACCGGGACGGGGAACACTGAAGCTTTCTTT